This T cell receptor (beta chain) appears in the sequencing data of a study of CD8+ T cells in alopecia areata. Study-level findings and limits: Across lesional scalp, and particularly alopecia totalis/universalis, clonality surpassed that of normal scalp. Mice gave a clearer picture of TCR sharing than patients did, possibly for HLA-related reasons. During tofacitinib treatment, many expanded lesional clones remained in scalp and blood.

Sample treatment: oral pan-JAK inhibitor, 5-10 mg twice daily. Both CD4+ and CD8+ T cells were separated by sorting PBMCs. Sequencing used cDNA as its template, made by extracting RNA and reverse transcribing it. TCRdb's table, derived via immunoSEQ multiplex PCR, lists solely in-frame clones and lacks some. The data contain 150,000 to 200,000 clones, around three fifths of them singletons. Note on this clone: The target antigen is unknown.

V gave up 1 base and J gave up 8 bases, with 8 bases separating them. The CDR3 is 12 residues long. The germline gives CDR1 LGHNA, CDR2 YSLEER. The source was CD4+ T cells sorted from blood, collected at week 24, from a patient treated with tofacitinib. The chain couples TRBV4-3 to TRBJ1-2, with D possibly TRBD1 on 5 matching bases. The clonotype originates from a human donor with alopecia areata. The CDR3 coding sequence is TGCGCCAGCAGCCAAGGGGACTGGGGCTACACCTTC. Its translation: CASSQGDWGYTF.